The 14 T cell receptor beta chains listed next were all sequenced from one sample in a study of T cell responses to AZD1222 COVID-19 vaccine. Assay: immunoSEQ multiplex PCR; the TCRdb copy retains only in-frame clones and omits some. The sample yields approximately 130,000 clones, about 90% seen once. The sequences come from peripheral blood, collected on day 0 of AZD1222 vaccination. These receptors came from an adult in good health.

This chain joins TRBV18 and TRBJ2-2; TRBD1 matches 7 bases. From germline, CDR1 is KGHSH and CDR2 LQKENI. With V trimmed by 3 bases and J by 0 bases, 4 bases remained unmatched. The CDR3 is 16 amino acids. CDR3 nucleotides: TGTGCCAGCTCACCCGACAGGGCCCCGAACACCGGGGAGCTGTTTTTT. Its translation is CASSPDRAPNTGELFF. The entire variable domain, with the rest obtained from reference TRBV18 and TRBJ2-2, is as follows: NAGVMQNPRHLVRRRGQEARLRCSPMKGHSHVYWYRQLPEEGLKFMVYLQKENIIDESGMPKERFSAEFPKEGPSILRIQQVVRGDSAAYFCASSPDRAPNTGELFFGEGSRLTVL.

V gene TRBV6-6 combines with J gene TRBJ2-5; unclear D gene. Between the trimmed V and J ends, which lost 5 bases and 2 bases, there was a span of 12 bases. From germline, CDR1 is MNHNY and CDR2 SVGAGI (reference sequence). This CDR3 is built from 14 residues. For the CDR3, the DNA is TGTGCCAGCAGTGGGAAGGGTGTTCAAGAGACCCAGTACTTC. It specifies CASSGKGVQETQYF.

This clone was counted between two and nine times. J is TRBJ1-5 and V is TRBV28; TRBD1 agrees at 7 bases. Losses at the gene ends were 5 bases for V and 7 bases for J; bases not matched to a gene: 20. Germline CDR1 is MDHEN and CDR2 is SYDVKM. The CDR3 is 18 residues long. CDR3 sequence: CASSTSTGLGSVEQPQHF. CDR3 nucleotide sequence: TGTGCCAGCAGTACCTCGACAGGGCTGGGGTCGGTAGAACAGCCCCAGCATTTT.

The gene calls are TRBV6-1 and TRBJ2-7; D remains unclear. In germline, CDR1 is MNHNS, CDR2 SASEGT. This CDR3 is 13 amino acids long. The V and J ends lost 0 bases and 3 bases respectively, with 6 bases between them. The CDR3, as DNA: TGTGCCAGCAGTGAAGCAGATGGCTACGAGCAGTACTTC. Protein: CASSEADGYEQYF.

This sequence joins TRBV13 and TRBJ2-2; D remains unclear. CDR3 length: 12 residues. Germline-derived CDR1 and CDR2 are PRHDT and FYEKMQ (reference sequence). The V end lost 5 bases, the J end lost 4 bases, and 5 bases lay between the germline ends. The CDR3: CASSRFTGELFF. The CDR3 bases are TGTGCCAGCAGCCGTTTCACCGGGGAGCTGTTTTTT. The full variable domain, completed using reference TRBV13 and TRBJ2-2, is AAGVIQSPRHLIKEKRETATLKCYPIPRHDTVYWYQQGPGQDPQFLISFYEKMQSDKGSIPDRFSAQQFSDYHSELNMSSLELGDSALYFCASSRFTGELFFGEGSRLTVL.

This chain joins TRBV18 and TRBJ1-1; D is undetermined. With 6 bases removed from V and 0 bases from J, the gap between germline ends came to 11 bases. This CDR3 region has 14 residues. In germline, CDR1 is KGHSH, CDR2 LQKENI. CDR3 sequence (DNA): TGTGCCAGCTCCCCATTGCAGGTGAACACTGAAGCTTTCTTT. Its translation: CASSPLQVNTEAFF. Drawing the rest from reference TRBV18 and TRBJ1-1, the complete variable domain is NAGVMQNPRHLVRRRGQEARLRCSPMKGHSHVYWYRQLPEEGLKFMVYLQKENIIDESGMPKERFSAEFPKEGPSILRIQQVVRGDSAAYFCASSPLQVNTEAFFGQGTRLTVV.

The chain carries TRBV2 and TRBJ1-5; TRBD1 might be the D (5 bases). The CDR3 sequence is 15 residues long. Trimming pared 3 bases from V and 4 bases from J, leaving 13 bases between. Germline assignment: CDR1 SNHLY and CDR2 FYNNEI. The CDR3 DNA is TGTGCCAGCAGTGAGTTGGGGCTCCAAAATCAGCCCCAGCATTTT. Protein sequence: CASSELGLQNQPQHF.

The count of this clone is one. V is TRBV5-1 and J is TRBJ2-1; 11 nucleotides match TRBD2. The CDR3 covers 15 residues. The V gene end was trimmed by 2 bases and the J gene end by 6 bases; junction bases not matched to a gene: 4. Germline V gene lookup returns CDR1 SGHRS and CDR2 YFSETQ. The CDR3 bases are TGCGCCAGCAGCTTAACTAGCGGGAGTGCCAATGAGCAGTTCTTC. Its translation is CASSLTSGSANEQFF.

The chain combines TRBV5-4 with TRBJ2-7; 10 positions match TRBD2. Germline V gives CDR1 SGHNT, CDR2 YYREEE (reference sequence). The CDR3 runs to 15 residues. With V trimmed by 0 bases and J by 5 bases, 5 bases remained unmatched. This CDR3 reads CASSLASGRVHEQYF. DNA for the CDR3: TGTGCCAGCAGCTTGGCAAGCGGGAGGGTCCACGAGCAGTACTTC.

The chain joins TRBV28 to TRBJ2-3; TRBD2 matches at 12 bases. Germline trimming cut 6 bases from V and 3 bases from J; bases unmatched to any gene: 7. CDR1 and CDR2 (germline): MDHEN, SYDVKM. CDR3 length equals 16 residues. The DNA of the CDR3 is TGTGCCAGCAGCGGGAGACTAGCGGGGGCAACAGATACGCAGTATTTT. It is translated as CASSGRLAGATDTQYF. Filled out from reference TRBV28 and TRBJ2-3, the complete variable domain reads DVKVTQSSRYLVKRTGEKVFLECVQDMDHENMFWYRQDPGLGLRLIYFSYDVKMKEKGDIPEGYSVSREKKERFSLILESASTNQTSMYLCASSGRLAGATDTQYFGPGTRLTVL.

The CDR3: CASSLDKAFSGNTIYF. Here the CDR3 DNA reads TGTGCCAGCAGCTTGGACAAGGCCTTCTCTGGAAACACCATATATTTT. J is TRBJ1-3 and V is TRBV5-6, with D hard to call. V lost 0 bases and J lost 0, with 10 bases in between. Per germline, CDR1 SGHDT and CDR2 YYEEEE. The CDR3 is 16 amino acids.

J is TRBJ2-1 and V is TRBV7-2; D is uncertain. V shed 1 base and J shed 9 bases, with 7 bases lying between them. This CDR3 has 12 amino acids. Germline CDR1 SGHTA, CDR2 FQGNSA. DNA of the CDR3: TGTGCCAGCAGCTTAGTAAGTGGTGAGCAGTTCTTC. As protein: CASSLVSGEQFF.

In DNA form, the CDR3 reads TGTGCCAGCAGCTCCGGGCTCCTCAGCGGTTCACCCCTCCACTTT. Protein product: CASSSGLLSGSPLHF. V is TRBV7-2 and J is TRBJ1-6; D not certain. The CDR3 has 15 amino acids. The ends were cut back, 4 bases at V and 9 bases at J, with 16 bases in the middle. Germline V gene data show CDR1 as SGHTA and CDR2 as FQGNSA.

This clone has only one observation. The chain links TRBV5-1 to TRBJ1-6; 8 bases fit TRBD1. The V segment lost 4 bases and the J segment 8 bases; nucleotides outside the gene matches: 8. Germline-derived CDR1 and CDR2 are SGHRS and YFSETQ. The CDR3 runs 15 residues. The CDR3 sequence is CASSTRTGSDSPLHF. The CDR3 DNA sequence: TGCGCCAGCAGCACTAGGACAGGGAGCGATTCACCCCTCCACTTT.